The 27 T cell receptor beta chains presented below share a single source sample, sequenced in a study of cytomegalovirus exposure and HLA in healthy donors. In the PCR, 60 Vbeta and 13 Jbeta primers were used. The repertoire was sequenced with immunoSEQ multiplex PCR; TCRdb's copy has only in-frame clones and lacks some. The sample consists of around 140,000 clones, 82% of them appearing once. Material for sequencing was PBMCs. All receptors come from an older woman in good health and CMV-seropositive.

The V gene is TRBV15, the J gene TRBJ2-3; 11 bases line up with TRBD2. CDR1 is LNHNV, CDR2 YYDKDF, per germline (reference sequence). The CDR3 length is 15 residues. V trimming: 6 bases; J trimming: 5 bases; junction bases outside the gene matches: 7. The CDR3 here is CATRRLAGRVDTQYF. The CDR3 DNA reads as TGTGCCACCAGAAGACTAGCGGGAAGGGTAGATACGCAGTATTTT.

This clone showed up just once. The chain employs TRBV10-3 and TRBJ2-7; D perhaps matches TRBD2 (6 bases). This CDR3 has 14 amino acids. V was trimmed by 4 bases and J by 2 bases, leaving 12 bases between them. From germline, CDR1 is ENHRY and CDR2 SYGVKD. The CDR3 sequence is CAISASGAPYEQYF. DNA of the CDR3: TGTGCCATCAGTGCCTCGGGAGCCCCCTACGAGCAGTACTTC.

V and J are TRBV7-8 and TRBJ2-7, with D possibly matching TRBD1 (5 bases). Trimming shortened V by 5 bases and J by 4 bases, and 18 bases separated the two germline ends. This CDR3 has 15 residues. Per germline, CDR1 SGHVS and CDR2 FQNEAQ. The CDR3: CASSPMGGPGYEQYF. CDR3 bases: TGTGCCAGCAGCCCCATGGGCGGCCCAGGGTACGAGCAGTACTTC.

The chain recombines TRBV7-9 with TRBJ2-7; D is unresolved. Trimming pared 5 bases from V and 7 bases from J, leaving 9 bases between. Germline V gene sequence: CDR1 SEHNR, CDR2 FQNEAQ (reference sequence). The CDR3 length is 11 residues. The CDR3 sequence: CASSRHQEQYF. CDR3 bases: TGTGCCAGCAGCAGACATCAAGAGCAGTACTTC.

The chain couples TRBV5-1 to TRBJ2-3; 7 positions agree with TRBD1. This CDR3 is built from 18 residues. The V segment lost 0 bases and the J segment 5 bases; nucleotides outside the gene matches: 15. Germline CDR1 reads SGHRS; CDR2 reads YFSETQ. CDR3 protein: CASSLEYSVDRAEDTQYF. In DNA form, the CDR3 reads TGCGCCAGCAGCTTGGAGTATTCGGTTGACAGGGCGGAAGATACGCAGTATTTT.

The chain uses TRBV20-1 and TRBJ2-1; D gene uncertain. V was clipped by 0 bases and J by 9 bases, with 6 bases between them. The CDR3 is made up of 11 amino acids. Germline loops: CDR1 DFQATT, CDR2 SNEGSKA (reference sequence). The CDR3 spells CSARDRSEQFF. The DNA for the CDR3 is TGCAGTGCTAGAGATCGGTCTGAGCAGTTCTTC.

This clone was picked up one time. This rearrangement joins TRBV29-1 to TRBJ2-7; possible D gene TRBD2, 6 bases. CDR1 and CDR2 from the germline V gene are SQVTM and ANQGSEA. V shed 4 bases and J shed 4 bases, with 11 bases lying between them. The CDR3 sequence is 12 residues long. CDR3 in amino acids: CSVVGGRYEQYF. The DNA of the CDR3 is TGCAGCGTTGTCGGGGGACGGTACGAGCAGTACTTC.

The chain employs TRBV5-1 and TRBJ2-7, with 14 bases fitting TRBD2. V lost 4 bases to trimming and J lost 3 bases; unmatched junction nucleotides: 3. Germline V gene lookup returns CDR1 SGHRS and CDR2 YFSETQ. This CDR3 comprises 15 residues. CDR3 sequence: CASSTGTSGSYEQYF. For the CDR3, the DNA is TGCGCCAGCAGCACTGGGACTAGCGGGAGCTACGAGCAGTACTTC.

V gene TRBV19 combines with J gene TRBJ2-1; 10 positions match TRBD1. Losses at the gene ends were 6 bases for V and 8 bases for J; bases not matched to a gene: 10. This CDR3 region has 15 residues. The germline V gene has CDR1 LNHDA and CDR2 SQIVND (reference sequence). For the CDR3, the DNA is TGTGCCAGTAGAGCTGGGGGACAGGGGATCGATGAGCAGTTCTTC. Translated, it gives CASRAGGQGIDEQFF.

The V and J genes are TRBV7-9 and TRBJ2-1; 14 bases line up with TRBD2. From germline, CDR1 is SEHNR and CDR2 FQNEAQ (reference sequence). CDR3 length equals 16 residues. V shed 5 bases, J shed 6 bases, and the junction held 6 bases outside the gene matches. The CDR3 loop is CASSPPGLAGVNEQFF. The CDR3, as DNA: TGTGCCAGCAGCCCTCCGGGACTAGCGGGAGTCAATGAGCAGTTCTTC.

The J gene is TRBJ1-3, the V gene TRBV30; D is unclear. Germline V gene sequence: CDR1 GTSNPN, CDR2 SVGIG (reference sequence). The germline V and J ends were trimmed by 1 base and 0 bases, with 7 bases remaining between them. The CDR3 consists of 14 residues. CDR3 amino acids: CAWSAGYSGNTIYF. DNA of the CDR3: TGTGCCTGGAGTGCGGGATACTCTGGAAACACCATATATTTT.

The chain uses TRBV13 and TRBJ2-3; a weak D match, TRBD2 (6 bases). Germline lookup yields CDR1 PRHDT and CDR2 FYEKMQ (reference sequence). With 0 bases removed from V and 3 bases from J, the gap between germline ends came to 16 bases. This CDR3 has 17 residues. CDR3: CASSLGKEGGNTDTQYF. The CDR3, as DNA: TGTGCCAGCAGCTTAGGAAAGGAGGGCGGGAATACAGATACGCAGTATTTT.

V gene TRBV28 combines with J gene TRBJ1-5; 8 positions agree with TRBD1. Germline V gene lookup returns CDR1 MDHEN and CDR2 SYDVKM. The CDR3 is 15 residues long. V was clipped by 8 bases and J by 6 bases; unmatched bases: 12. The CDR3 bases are TGTGCCAGCGCAACAATTGGGGACAGGACTCAGCCCCAGCATTTT. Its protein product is CASATIGDRTQPQHF.

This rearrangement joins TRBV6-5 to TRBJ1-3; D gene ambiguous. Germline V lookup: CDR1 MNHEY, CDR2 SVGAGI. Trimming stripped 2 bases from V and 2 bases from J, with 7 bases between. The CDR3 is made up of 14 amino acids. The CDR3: CASSYRAAGNTIYF. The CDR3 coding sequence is TGTGCCAGCAGTTACCGCGCGGCTGGAAACACCATATATTTT.

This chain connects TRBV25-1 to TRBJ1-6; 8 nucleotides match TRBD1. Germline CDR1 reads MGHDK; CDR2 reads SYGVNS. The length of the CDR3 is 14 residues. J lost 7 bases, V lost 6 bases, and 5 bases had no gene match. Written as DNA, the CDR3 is TGTGCCAGCAGGCCCCAGGGGGCCAATTCACCCCTCCACTTT. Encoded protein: CASRPQGANSPLHF.

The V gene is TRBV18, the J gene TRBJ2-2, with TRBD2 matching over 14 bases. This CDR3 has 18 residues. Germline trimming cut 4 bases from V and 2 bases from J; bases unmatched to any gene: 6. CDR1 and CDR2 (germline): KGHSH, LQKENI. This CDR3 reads CASSLGLAGDPNTGELFF. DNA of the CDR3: TGTGCCAGCTCACTGGGACTAGCGGGAGATCCAAACACCGGGGAGCTGTTTTTT.

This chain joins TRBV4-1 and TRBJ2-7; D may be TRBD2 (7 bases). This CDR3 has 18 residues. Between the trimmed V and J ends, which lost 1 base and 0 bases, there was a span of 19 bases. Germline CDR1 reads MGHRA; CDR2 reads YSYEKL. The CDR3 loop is CASSQGLGGRLISYEQYF. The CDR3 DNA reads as TGCGCCAGCAGCCAAGGGTTGGGGGGGCGATTGATCTCCTACGAGCAGTACTTC.

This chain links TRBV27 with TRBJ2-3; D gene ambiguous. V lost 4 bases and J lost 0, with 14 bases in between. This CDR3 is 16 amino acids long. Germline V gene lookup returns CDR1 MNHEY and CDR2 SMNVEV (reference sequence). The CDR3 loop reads CASSSPPSQSTDTQYF. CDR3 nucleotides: TGTGCCAGCAGTTCTCCCCCTTCCCAGAGCACAGATACGCAGTATTTT.

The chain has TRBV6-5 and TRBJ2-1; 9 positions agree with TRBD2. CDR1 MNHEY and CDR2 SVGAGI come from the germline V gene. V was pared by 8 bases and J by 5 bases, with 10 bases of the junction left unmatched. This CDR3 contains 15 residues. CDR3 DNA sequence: TGTGCCAGCCGGATAGCGGGAGTAACGGACAATGAGCAGTTCTTC. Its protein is CASRIAGVTDNEQFF.

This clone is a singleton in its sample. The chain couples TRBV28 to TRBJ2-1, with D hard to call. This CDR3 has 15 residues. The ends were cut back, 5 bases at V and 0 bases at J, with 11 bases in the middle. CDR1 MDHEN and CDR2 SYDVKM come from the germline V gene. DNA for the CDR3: TGTGCCAGCAGTCCCCGCGGAGCCTCCTACAATGAGCAGTTCTTC. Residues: CASSPRGASYNEQFF. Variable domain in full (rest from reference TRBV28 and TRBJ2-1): DVKVTQSSRYLVKRTGEKVFLECVQDMDHENMFWYRQDPGLGLRLIYFSYDVKMKEKGDIPEGYSVSREKKERFSLILESASTNQTSMYLCASSPRGASYNEQFFGPGTRLTVL.

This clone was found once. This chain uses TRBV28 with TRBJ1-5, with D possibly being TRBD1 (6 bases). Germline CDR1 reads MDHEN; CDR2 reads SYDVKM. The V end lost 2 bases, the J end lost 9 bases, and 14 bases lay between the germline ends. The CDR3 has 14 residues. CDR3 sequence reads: CASSLAGVWGPQHF. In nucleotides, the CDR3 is TGTGCCAGCAGTTTAGCAGGGGTCTGGGGGCCCCAGCATTTT.

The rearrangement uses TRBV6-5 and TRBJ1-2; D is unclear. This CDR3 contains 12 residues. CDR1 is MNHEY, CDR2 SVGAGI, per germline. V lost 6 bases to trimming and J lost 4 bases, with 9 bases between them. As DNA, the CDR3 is TGTGCCAGCAGGAGGGAAGGCTATGGCTACACCTTC. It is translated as CASRREGYGYTF.

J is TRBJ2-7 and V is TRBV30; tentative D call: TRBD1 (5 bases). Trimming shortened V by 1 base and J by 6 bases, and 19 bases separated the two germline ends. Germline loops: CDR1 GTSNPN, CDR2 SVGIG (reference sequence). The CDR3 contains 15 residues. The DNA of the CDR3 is TGTGCCTGGAGTGCTTGGGGCAGGGTGAGACGCGAGCAGTACTTC. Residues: CAWSAWGRVRREQYF.

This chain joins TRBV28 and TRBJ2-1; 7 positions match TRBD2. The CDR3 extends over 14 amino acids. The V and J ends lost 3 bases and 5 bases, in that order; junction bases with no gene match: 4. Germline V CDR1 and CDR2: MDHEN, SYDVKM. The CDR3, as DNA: TGTGCCAGCAGTTTTCTAGCGGACAACAATGAGCAGTTCTTC. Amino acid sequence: CASSFLADNNEQFF.

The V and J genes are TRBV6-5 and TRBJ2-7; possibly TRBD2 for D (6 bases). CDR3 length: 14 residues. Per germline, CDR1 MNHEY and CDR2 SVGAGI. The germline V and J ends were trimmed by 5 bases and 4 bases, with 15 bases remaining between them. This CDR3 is CASSPVAAGYEQYF. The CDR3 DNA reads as TGTGCCAGCAGTCCCGTAGCGGCCGGTTACGAGCAGTACTTC.

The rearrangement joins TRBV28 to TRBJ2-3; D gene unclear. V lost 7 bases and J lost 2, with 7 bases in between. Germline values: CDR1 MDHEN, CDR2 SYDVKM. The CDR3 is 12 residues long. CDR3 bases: TGTGCCAGCACCTCCTACACAGATACGCAGTATTTT. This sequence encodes CASTSYTDTQYF.

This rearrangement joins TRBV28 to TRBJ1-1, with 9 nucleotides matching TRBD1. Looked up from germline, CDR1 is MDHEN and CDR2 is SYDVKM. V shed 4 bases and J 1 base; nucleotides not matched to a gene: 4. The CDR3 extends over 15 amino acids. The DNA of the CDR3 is TGTGCCAGCAGTTACCCGACAGGGGGGAACACTGAAGCTTTCTTT. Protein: CASSYPTGGNTEAFF.